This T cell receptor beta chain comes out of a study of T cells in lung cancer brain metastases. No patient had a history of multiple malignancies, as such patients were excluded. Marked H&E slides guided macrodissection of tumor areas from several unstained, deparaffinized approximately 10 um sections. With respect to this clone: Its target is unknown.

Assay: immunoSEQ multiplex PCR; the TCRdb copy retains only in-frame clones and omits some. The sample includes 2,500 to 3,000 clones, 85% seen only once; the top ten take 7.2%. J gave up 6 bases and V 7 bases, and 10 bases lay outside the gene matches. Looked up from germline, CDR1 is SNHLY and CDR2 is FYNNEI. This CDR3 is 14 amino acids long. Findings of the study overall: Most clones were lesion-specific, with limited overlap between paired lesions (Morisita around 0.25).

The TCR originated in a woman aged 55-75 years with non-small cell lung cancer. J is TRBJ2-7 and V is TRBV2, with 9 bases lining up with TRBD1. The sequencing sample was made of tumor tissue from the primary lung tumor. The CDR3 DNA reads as TGTGCCAGCATCGCCCGGGACAGGGCATTCGAGCAGTACTTC. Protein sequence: CASIARDRAFEQYF.